This T cell receptor (beta chain) was recovered during a study of Graves' ophthalmopathy and Graves' hyperthyroidism. At the level of the study: Stable hyperthyroidism meant no ophthalmopathy within 18 months of follow-up.

Transcripts of RNA were the source for amplifying TCR beta CDR3 regions. First-round RT-PCR employed HTBI primers, with a second-round multiplex PCR after it. TCRdb redid the calling of the multiplex PCR reads with MiXCR, one entry per CDR3 protein. The sample has some 1.1 million distinct CDR3 sequences, about 38% seen once. Per germline, CDR1 SEHNR and CDR2 FQNEAQ (reference sequence). Trimming removed 3 bases from V and 8 bases from J, with 13 bases in between. CDR3 length equals 13 residues. The TCR was taken from an adult man with Graves' hyperthyroidism. Specimen: peripheral blood or thyroid tissue (not recorded which). The chain carries TRBV7-9 and TRBJ1-2; D ambiguous. For the CDR3, the DNA is TGTGCCAGCAGCTTCCAAGCGGTCGGGGGCTACACCTTC. Translation: CASSFQAVGGYTF.